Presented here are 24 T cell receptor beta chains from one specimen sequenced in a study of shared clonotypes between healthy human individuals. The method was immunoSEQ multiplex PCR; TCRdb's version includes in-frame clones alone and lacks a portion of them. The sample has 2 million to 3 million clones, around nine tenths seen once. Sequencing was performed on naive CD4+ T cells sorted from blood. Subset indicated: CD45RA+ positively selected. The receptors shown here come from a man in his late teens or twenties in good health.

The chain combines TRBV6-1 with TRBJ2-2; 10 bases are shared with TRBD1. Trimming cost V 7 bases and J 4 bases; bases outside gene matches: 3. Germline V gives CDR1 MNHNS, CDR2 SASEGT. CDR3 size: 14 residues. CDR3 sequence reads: CASKDRGVTGELFF. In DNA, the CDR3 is TGTGCCAGCAAGGACAGGGGGGTCACCGGGGAGCTGTTTTTT.

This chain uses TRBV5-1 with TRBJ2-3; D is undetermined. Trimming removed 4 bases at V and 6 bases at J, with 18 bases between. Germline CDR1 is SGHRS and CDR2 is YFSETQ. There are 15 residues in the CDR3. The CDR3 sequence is CASSLETLATDTQYF. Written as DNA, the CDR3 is TGCGCCAGCAGCCTGGAGACTTTAGCAACCGATACGCAGTATTTT.

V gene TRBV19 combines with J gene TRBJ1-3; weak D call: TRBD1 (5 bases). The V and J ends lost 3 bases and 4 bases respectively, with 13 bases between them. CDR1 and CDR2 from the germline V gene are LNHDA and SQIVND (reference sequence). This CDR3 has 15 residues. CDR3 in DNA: TGTGCCAGTAGTATCGTATCAGGGATCGGAAACACCATATATTTT. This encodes CASSIVSGIGNTIYF.

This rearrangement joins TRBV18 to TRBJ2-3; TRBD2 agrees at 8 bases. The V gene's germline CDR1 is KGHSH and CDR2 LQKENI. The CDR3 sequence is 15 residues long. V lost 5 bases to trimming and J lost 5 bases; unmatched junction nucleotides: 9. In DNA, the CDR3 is TGTGCCAGCTCAAACACGCAGGCGGGAGGAGATACGCAGTATTTT. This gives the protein CASSNTQAGGDTQYF.

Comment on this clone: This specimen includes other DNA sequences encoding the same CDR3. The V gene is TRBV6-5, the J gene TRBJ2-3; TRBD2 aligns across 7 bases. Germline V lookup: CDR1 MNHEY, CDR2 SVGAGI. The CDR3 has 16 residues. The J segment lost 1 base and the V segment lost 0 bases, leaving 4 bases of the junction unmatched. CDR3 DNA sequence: TGTGCCAGCAGTTACTCGGGGCTAGCGGGCACAGATACGCAGTATTTT. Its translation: CASSYSGLAGTDTQYF.

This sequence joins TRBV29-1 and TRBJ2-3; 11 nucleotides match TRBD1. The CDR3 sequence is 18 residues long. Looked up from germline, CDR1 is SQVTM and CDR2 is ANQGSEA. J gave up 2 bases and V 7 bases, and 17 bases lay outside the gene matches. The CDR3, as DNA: TGCAGCGCACCCAAGTTTCGAGGGACAGGGGGTCTCACAGATACGCAGTATTTT. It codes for CSAPKFRGTGGLTDTQYF.

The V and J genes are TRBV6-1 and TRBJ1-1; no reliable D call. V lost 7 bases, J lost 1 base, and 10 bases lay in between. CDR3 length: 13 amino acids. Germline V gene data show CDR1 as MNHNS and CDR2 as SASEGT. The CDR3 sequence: CASILRQNTEAFF. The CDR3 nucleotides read TGTGCCAGCATTCTTCGGCAGAACACTGAAGCTTTCTTT.

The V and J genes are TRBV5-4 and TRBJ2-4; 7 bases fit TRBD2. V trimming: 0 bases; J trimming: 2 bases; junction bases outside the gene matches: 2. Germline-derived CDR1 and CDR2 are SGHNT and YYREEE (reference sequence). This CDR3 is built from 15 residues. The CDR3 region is CASSLGGTTKNIQYF. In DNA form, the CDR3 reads TGTGCCAGCAGCTTGGGGGGGACTACCAAAAACATTCAGTACTTC.

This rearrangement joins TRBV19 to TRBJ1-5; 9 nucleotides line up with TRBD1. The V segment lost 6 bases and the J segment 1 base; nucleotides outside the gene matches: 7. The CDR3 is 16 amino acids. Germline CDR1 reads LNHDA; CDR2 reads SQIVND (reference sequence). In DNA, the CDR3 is TGTGCCAGTAGGTTACAGGGGGCTGGGAGCAATCAGCCCCAGCATTTT. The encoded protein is CASRLQGAGSNQPQHF. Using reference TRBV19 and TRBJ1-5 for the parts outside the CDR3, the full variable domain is DGGITQSPKYLFRKEGQNVTLSCEQNLNHDAMYWYRQDPGQGLRLIYYSQIVNDFQKGDIAEGYSVSREKKESFPLTVTSAQKNPTAFYLCASRLQGAGSNQPQHFGDGTRLSIL.

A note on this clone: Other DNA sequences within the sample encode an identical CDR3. CDR3 nucleotide sequence: TGTGCCAGCAGGGCGGGAAATAGCAATCAGCCCCAGCATTTT. Amino acid sequence: CASRAGNSNQPQHF. This rearrangement joins TRBV6-6 to TRBJ1-5; D unresolved. The germline CDR1 and CDR2 sequences are MNHNY and SVGAGI (reference sequence). V lost 6 bases, J lost 0 bases, and 9 bases lay in between. The CDR3 is 14 residues long.

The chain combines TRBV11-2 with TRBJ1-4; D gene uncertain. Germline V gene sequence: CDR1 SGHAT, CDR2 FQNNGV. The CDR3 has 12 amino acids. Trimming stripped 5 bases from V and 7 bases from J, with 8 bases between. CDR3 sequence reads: CASSLPTEKLFF. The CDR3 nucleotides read TGTGCCAGCAGCCTTCCCACTGAAAAACTGTTTTTT.

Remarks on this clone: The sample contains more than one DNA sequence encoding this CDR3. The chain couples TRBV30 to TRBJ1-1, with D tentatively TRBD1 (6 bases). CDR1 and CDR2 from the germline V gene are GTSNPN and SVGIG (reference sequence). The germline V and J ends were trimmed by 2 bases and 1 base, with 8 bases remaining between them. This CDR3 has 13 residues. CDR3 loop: CAWSTGKNTEAFF. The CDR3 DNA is TGTGCCTGGAGTACAGGGAAGAACACTGAAGCTTTCTTT. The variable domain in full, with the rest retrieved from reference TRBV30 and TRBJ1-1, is SQTIHQWPATLVQPVGSPLSLECTVEGTSNPNLYWYRQAAGRGLQLLFYSVGIGQISSEVPQNLSASRPQDRQFILSSKKLLLSDSGFYLCAWSTGKNTEAFFGQGTRLTVV.

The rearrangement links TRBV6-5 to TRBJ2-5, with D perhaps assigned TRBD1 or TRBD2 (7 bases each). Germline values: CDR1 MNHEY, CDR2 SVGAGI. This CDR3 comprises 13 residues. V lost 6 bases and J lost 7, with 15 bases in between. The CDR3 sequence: CASSRGEGATQYF. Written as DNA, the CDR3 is TGTGCCAGCAGCAGGGGGGAGGGGGCGACCCAGTACTTC.

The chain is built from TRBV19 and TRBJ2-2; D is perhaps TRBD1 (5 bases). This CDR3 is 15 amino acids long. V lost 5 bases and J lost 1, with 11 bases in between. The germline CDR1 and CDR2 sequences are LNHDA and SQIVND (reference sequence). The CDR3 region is CASSGAGLNTGELFF. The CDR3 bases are TGTGCCAGTAGTGGAGCAGGGCTGAACACCGGGGAGCTGTTTTTT.

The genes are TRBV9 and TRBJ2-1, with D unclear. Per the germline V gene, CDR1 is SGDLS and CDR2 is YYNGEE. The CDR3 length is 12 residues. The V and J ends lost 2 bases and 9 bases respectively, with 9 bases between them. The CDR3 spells CASSVSDREQFF. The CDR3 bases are TGTGCCAGCAGCGTTTCAGACCGTGAGCAGTTCTTC.

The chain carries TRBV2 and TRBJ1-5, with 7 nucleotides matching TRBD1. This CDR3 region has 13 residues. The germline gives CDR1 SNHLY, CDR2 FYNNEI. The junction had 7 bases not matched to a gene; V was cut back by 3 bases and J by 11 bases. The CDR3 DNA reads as TGTGCCAGCAGTGAGGCAGGGGGGAGGGCCCAGCATTTT. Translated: CASSEAGGRAQHF.

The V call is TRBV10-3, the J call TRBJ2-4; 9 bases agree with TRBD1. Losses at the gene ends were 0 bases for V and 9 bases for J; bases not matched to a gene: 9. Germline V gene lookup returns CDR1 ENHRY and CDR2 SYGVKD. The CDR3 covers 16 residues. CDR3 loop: CAISESARGQGGIQYF. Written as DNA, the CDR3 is TGTGCCATCAGTGAGTCCGCGCGGGGACAGGGCGGCATTCAGTACTTC.

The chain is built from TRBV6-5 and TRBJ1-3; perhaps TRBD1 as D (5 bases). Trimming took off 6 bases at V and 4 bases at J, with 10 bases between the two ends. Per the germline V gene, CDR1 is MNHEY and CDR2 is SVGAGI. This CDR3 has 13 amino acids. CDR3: CASRGTDGNTIYF. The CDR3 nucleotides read TGTGCCAGCAGGGGGACGGACGGAAACACCATATATTTT.

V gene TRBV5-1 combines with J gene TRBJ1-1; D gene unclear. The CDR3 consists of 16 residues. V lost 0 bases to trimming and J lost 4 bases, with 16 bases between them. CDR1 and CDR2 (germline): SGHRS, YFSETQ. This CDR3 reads CASSLVVSGIGTEAFF. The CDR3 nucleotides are TGCGCCAGCAGCTTGGTAGTTTCTGGGATAGGCACTGAAGCTTTCTTT.

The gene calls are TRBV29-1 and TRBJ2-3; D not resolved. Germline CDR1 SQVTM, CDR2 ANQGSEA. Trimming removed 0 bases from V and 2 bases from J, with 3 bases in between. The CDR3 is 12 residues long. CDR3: CSVEDFTDTQYF. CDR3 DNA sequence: TGCAGCGTTGAAGACTTCACAGATACGCAGTATTTT.

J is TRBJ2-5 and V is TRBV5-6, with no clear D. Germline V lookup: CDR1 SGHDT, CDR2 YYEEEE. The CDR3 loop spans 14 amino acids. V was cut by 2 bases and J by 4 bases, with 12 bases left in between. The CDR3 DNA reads TGTGCCAGCAGCTTAAACGGGTTGGGAGAGACCCAGTACTTC. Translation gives CASSLNGLGETQYF.

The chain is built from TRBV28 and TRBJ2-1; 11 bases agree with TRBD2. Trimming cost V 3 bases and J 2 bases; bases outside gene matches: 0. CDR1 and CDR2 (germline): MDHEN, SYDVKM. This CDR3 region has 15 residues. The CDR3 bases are TGTGCCAGCAGTTTGACTAGCGGGGCCTACAATGAGCAGTTCTTC. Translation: CASSLTSGAYNEQFF.

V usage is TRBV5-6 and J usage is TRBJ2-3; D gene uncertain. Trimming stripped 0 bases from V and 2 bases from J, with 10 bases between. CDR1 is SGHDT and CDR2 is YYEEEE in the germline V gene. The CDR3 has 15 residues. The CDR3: CASSLVTLNTDTQYF. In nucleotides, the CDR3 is TGTGCCAGCAGCTTGGTTACGCTAAACACAGATACGCAGTATTTT.

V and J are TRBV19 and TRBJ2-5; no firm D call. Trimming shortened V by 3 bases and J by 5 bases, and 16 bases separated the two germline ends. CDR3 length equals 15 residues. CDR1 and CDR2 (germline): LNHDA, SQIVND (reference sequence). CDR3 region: CASSMTWSPLETQYF. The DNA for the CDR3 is TGTGCCAGTAGTATGACTTGGAGCCCCCTGGAGACCCAGTACTTC.